A single sample gave rise to the 7 T cell receptor beta chains below, sequenced in a study of shared clonotypes between healthy human individuals. Data came from immunoSEQ multiplex PCR; TCRdb stores just in-frame clones and leaves some out. The data contain about 600,000 clones, 95% to 98% of them singletons. Cells designated naive CD8 were CD45RO-negative and were positively selected for CCR7, with terminally differentiated effector memory CD45RA+ cells excluded. What was sequenced was naive CD8+ T cells sorted from blood. These TCRs come from a man aged 25-45 years in good health.

The J gene is TRBJ2-2, the V gene TRBV27, with 8 bases that match TRBD2. Trimming removed 7 bases from V and 6 bases from J; junction bases left unmatched: 7. Per germline, CDR1 MNHEY and CDR2 SMNVEV (reference sequence). CDR3 length: 14 amino acids. The CDR3 spells CASTAAGAPGELFF. In nucleotides, the CDR3 is TGTGCCAGCACAGCAGCGGGAGCTCCCGGGGAGCTGTTTTTT.

V is TRBV30 and J is TRBJ2-2; TRBD2 matches at 10 bases. Looked up from germline, CDR1 is GTSNPN and CDR2 is SVGIG (reference sequence). The V gene end was trimmed by 4 bases and the J gene end by 2 bases; junction bases not matched to a gene: 4. This CDR3 has 15 amino acids. The CDR3 region is CAWTWTSGNTGELFF. The CDR3 region has the DNA TGTGCCTGGACCTGGACTAGCGGAAACACCGGGGAGCTGTTTTTT.

Only one count was recorded for this clone. This rearrangement joins TRBV28 to TRBJ1-5, with 10 bases matching TRBD1. Germline lookup yields CDR1 MDHEN and CDR2 SYDVKM. The CDR3 totals 15 residues. The trim removed 6 bases at V and 7 bases at J, leaving 9 bases unmatched. The CDR3 DNA reads as TGTGCCAGCAGCCCCCGGACAGGGGGTTTGCAGCCCCAGCATTTT. This gives the protein CASSPRTGGLQPQHF.

The CDR3 nucleotides are TGCAGCGTTGAAGGTTACTGGGACAGTCCTTCCTACAATGAGCAGTTCTTC. It translates to CSVEGYWDSPSYNEQFF. The chain employs TRBV29-1 and TRBJ2-1, with 7 bases that match TRBD1. V shed 1 base and J 1 base; nucleotides not matched to a gene: 10. Germline CDR1 SQVTM, CDR2 ANQGSEA. This CDR3 comprises 17 residues.

The J gene is TRBJ2-2, the V gene TRBV9, with TRBD2 as a possible D gene (6 bases). From germline, CDR1 is SGDLS and CDR2 YYNGEE. V was shortened by 8 bases and J by 5 bases, with 13 bases between the two germline ends. This CDR3 region has 13 residues. The CDR3 loop is CASLAGLTGELFF. In DNA, the CDR3 is TGTGCCAGTTTGGCGGGACTGACCGGGGAGCTGTTTTTT.

The gene calls are TRBV10-3 and TRBJ2-1; 7 bases map to TRBD2. CDR1 ENHRY and CDR2 SYGVKD come from the germline V gene. V shed 0 bases and J 5 bases; nucleotides not matched to a gene: 10. This CDR3 has 17 amino acids. The CDR3 bases are TGTGCCATCAGTGAGTCGATTGATTCGGCGGGGGACAATGAGCAGTTCTTC. It is translated as CAISESIDSAGDNEQFF.

V and J are TRBV28 and TRBJ2-6; 11 positions agree with TRBD1. CDR3 length: 18 residues. Germline V gene lookup returns CDR1 MDHEN and CDR2 SYDVKM. Trimming cost V 6 bases and J 0 bases; bases outside gene matches: 7. Here the CDR3 DNA reads TGTGCCAGCAGCGAGGGGACAGGGGGTTACTCTGGGGCCAACGTCCTGACTTTC. Translated: CASSEGTGGYSGANVLTF.